This paragraph reports one T cell receptor (beta chain). Germline CDR1 LNHDA, CDR2 SQIVND (reference sequence). CDR3 length: 14 amino acids. Trimming shortened V by 8 bases and J by 4 bases, and 18 bases separated the two germline ends. These data belong to a study of T cell changes during pregnancy in multiple sclerosis. Sequenced by immunoSEQ multiplex PCR; TCRdb stores in-frame clones only, minus some. The sample holds 67,000 or so clones; approximately 92% are singletons and the top ten take approximately 3%. This chain joins TRBV19 and TRBJ2-7, with a tentative D call TRBD1 (6 bases). Specimen: CD8+ T cells from peripheral blood mononuclear cells, collected in the third trimester of pregnancy. The TCR comes from a female donor in good health, enrolled as a control in a pregnancy study. The CDR3 bases are TGTGCCAGTTCCAACAGGGTTAACTCGTACGAGCAGTACTTC. Protein sequence: CASSNRVNSYEQYF.